This T cell receptor (beta chain) comes out of a study of T cells in Graves' hyperthyroidism and ophthalmopathy. Notes on the study in general: The model identified upcoming ophthalmopathy a median approximately six months ahead of onset.

Turning to this clonotype: Its specificity is unknown. This sequence may be a read error, since a much larger clone differs from it by one base.

Researchers amplified the TCR beta CDR3 regions from RNA transcripts. With the HTBI primer set, the TCR CDR3 went through a first round of RT-PCR. TCRdb re-analysed the multiplex PCR reads in MiXCR, keeping a single row per CDR3 protein. The table shows 250,000 or so distinct CDR3 sequences, with about 15% occurring only once. Blood sampling occurred at first hyperthyroidism diagnosis, ahead of any ophthalmopathy symptoms. V lost 8 bases, J lost 0 bases, and 14 bases lay in between. Germline V CDR1 and CDR2: MDHEN, SYDVKM. This CDR3 comprises 14 residues. This receptor was identified in a woman between 40 and 50 years old with Graves' hyperthyroidism that later progressed to Graves' ophthalmopathy. The chain carries TRBV28 and TRBJ2-7; no reliable D call. Sample: blood. The CDR3 sequence is CASRRTFLSYEQYF. The CDR3 DNA reads as TGTGCCAGCCGAAGAACTTTTCTCTCCTACGAGCAGTACTTC.